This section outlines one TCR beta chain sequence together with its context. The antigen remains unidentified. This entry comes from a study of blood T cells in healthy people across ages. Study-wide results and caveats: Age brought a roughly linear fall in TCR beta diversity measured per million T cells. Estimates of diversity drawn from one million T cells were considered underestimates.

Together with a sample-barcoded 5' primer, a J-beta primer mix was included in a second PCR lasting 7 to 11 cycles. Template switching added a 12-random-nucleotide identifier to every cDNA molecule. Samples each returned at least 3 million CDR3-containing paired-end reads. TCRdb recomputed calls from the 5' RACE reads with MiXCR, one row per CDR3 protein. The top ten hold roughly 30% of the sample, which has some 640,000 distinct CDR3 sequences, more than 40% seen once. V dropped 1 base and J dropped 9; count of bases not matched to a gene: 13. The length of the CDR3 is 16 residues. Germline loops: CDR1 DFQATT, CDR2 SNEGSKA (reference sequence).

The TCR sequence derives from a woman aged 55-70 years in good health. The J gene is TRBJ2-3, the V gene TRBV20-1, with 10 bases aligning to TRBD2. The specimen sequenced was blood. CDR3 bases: TGCAGTGCTAGAGGGGCTAGCGGGAGAAGAGGGGCAACGCAGTATTTT. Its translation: CSARGASGRRGATQYF.